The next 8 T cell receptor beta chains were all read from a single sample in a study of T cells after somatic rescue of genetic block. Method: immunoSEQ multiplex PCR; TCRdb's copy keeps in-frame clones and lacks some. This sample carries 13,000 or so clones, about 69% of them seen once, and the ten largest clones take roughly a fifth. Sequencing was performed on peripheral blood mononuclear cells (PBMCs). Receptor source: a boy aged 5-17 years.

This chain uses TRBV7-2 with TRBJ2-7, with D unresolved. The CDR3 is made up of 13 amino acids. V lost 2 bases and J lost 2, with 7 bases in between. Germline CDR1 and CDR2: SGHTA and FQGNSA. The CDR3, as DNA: TGTGCCAGCAGCTTACAGGTTACCTACGAGCAGTACTTC. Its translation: CASSLQVTYEQYF.

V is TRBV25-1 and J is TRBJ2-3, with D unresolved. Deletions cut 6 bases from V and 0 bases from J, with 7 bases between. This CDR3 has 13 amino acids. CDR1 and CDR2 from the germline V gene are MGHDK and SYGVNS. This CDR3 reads CASREHSTDTQYF. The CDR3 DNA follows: TGTGCCAGCAGAGAACACAGCACAGATACGCAGTATTTT. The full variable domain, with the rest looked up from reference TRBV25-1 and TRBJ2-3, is EADIYQTPRYLVIGTGKKITLECSQTMGHDKMYWYQQDPGMELHLIHYSYGVNSTEKGDLSSESTVSRIRTEHFPLTLESARPSHTSQYLCASREHSTDTQYFGPGTRLTVL.

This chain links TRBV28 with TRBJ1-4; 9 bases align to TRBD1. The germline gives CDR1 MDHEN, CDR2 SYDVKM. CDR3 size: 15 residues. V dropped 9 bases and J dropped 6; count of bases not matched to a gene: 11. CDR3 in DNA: TGTGCCAGGAAACAGGGGGCAGAAGGTTATGAAAAACTGTTTTTT. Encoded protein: CARKQGAEGYEKLFF.

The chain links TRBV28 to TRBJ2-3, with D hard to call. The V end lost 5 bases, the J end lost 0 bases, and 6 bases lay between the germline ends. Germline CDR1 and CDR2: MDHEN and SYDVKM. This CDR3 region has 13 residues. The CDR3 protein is CASSRHSTDTQYF. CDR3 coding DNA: TGTGCCAGCAGTCGACACAGCACAGATACGCAGTATTTT.

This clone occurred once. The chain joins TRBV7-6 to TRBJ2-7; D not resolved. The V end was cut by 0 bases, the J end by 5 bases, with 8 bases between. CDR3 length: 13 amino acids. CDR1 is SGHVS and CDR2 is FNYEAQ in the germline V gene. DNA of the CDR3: TGTGCCAGCAGCTTAGCTCGGTGGAACGAGCAGTACTTC. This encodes CASSLARWNEQYF.

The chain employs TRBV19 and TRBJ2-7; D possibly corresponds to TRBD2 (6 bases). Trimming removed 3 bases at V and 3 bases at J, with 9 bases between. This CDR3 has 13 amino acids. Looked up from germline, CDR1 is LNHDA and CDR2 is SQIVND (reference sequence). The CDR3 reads CASSIQGGYEQYF. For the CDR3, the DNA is TGTGCCAGTAGTATCCAGGGAGGCTACGAGCAGTACTTC.

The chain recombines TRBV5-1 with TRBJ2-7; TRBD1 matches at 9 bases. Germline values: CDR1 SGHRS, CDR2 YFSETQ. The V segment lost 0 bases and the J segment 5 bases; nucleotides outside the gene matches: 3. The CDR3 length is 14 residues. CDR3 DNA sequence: TGCGCCAGCAGCTTGGGACAGGGGGTTAACGAGCAGTACTTC. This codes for CASSLGQGVNEQYF.

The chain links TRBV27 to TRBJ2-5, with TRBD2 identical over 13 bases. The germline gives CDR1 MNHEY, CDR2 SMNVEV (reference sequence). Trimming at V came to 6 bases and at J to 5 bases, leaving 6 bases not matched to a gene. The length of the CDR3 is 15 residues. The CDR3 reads CASSRLAGGRETQYF. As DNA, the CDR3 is TGTGCCAGCAGCCGACTAGCGGGGGGTAGGGAGACCCAGTACTTC.